This TCR beta chain was identified during a study of blood T cell repertoires in COVID-19. Germline V lookup: CDR1 SNHLY, CDR2 FYNNEI. The ends were cut back, 6 bases at V and 4 bases at J, with 10 bases in the middle. The CDR3 is 14 residues long. In the original processing: Reference gene primer amplification gave estimated nucleated cell counts. Clones were read by immunoSEQ multiplex PCR, and TCRdb kept only the in-frame ones, dropping some. D and trimming were read from the DNA, whereas the V and J calls and clone size are those reported in that table. The table shows 200,000 or so clones, with about nine tenths occurring only once.

The sequence derives from a man in his 70s with active or convalescent COVID-19. The chain uses TRBV2 and TRBJ1-6; a possible D gene is TRBD1 (6 bases). The sequenced sample was peripheral blood. The DNA of the CDR3 is TGTGCCAGCAGAGGGGACACTTATAATTCACCCCTCCACTTT. It encodes CASRGDTYNSPLHF.